One and the same sample provided the 12 T cell receptor beta chains below, sequenced in a study of breast tumors, draining lymph nodes, adjacent tissues. Samples came from axillary lymph nodes draining the breast cancer. TCRdb re-derived calls from the multiplex PCR reads in MiXCR, one entry per CDR3 protein. The sample records 150,000 to 250,000 distinct CDR3 sequences, 30% to 40% being singletons. The sequenced sample consisted of axillary lymph node tissue. Every receptor here comes from a female donor with breast cancer. Some clones in this sample may be carry-over from other donors' samples.

This clonotype was seen many times. The rearrangement uses TRBV6-1 and TRBJ2-1, with D unresolved. CDR1 is MNHNS, CDR2 SASEGT, per germline. Trimming shortened V by 11 bases and J by 12 bases, and 23 bases separated the two germline ends. The CDR3 sequence is 13 residues long. DNA of the CDR3: TGTGCCTATGAGGACGGACGCGGTGTGGGGCAGTTCTTC. This gives the protein CAYEDGRGVGQFF.

This clonotype came up many times. The gene calls are TRBV2 and TRBJ1-2, with D perhaps TRBD1 (5 bases). Trimming shortened V by 3 bases and J by 3 bases, and 17 bases separated the two germline ends. The CDR3 has 16 amino acids. Germline V gives CDR1 SNHLY, CDR2 FYNNEI. The CDR3 reads CASSETGGPFYYGYTF. The CDR3 DNA reads as TGTGCCAGCAGTGAGACCGGGGGACCTTTTTACTATGGCTACACCTTC.

This clonotype was seen ten or more times. V and J are TRBV20-1 and TRBJ1-5; perhaps TRBD1 as D (6 bases). The CDR3 is made up of 14 amino acids. V lost 5 bases to trimming and J lost 3 bases, with 14 bases between them. Germline CDR1 is DFQATT and CDR2 is SNEGSKA (reference sequence). The chain's CDR3 is CSAASPGANQPQHF. The CDR3 nucleotides read TGCAGTGCTGCCTCCCCAGGGGCCAATCAGCCCCAGCATTTT.

This clonotype occurred many times. The gene calls are TRBV7-3 and TRBJ2-3, with TRBD1 matching over 9 bases. The CDR3 runs to 14 residues. CDR1 SGHTA and CDR2 FQGTGA come from the germline V gene. J was trimmed by 4 bases and V by 3 bases; bases with no gene match: 2. The CDR3 DNA is TGTGCCAGCAGCTTGGGACAGGGTGCAGATACGCAGTATTTT. Its protein is CASSLGQGADTQYF. Using reference TRBV7-3 and TRBJ2-3 for the parts outside the CDR3, the full variable domain is GAGVSQTPSNKVTEKGKYVELRCDPISGHTALYWYRQSLGQGPEFLIYFQGTGAADDSGLPNDRFFAVRPEGSVSTLKIQRTERGDSAVYLCASSLGQGADTQYFGPGTRLTVL.

The rearrangement links TRBV15 to TRBJ2-1, with 12 positions matching TRBD2. Germline V gene sequence: CDR1 LNHNV, CDR2 YYDKDF (reference sequence). The CDR3 consists of 15 residues. V dropped 3 bases and J dropped 12; count of bases not matched to a gene: 9. CDR3 sequence: CATSSPGLAGGTQFF. CDR3 in DNA: TGTGCCACCAGCAGTCCCGGGCTAGCGGGAGGGACGCAGTTCTTC.

This clonotype was recorded many times. The chain employs TRBV12-5 and TRBJ2-7, with TRBD1 matching over 9 bases. Trimming cost V 7 bases and J 0 bases; bases outside gene matches: 10. CDR3 length equals 16 residues. CDR1 and CDR2 from the germline V gene are LGHNT and FRNRAP. In nucleotides, the CDR3 is TGTGCTAGTGCCCCCGGGGACAGGGATTACTCCTACGAGCAGTACTTC. Its protein product is CASAPGDRDYSYEQYF.

In this sample, this clonotype turned up many times. This rearrangement joins TRBV6-5 to TRBJ1-6, with TRBD1 identical over 7 bases. The V and J ends lost 8 bases and 7 bases, in that order; junction bases with no gene match: 11. The CDR3 has 15 residues. Germline CDR1 MNHEY, CDR2 SVGAGI. As DNA, the CDR3 is TGTGCCAGCTCCACCCTAGACAGGGAAAATTCACCCCTCCACTTT. Residues: CASSTLDRENSPLHF.

This clonotype came up many times. This chain links TRBV5-1 with TRBJ1-2, with D hard to call. This CDR3 has 17 amino acids. V was clipped by 1 base and J by 7 bases, with 23 bases between them. Germline V lookup: CDR1 SGHRS, CDR2 YFSETQ. The chain's CDR3 is CASSLNSLATSRRGYTF. In DNA, the CDR3 is TGCGCCAGCAGCTTGAACAGCTTAGCCACTTCTCGACGTGGCTACACCTTC.

In its sample, this clonotype was seen many times. The CDR3 region is CASSLAGAISYEQYF. The CDR3 DNA reads as TGCGCCAGCAGCTTGGCCGGGGCAATCTCCTACGAGCAGTACTTC. This chain links TRBV5-1 with TRBJ2-7; D possibly matches TRBD1 or TRBD2 (5 bases each). Germline V gene data show CDR1 as SGHRS and CDR2 as YFSETQ. Trimming left V 0 bases short and J 0 bases short, with 10 bases between. The CDR3 is 15 residues long.

The chain couples TRBV20-1 to TRBJ2-5; perhaps TRBD2 as D (6 bases). The CDR3 has 12 amino acids. CDR1 DFQATT and CDR2 SNEGSKA come from the germline V gene (reference sequence). Trimming stripped 3 bases from V and 5 bases from J, with 10 bases between. CDR3 nucleotides: TGCAGTGCTAGCCTAGCGAGGGAGACCCAGTACTTC. Protein: CSASLARETQYF.

This clonotype was seen repeatedly, ten times or more. The rearrangement joins TRBV12-3 or TRBV12-4 to TRBJ2-2, with 8 bases lining up with TRBD1. J lost 4 bases, V lost 6 bases, and 4 bases had no gene match. CDR3 length equals 14 residues. CDR3 coding DNA: TGTGCCAGCAGACTGGACAGGGTCACCGGGGAGCTGTTTTTT. It yields the protein CASRLDRVTGELFF.

The chain uses TRBV7-3 and TRBJ1-6; D is ambiguous. V dropped 10 bases and J dropped 12 bases, with 16 bases sitting between them. The V gene's germline CDR1 is SGHTA and CDR2 FQGTGA. This CDR3 comprises 12 residues. CDR3 bases: TGTGCCACCGAAGGAGGTCTAGGACCCCTCCACTTT. Its protein is CATEGGLGPLHF. The full variable domain, rest sourced from reference TRBV7-3 and TRBJ1-6, is GAGVSQTPSNKVTEKGKYVELRCDPISGHTALYWYRQSLGQGPEFLIYFQGTGAADDSGLPNDRFFAVRPEGSVSTLKIQRTERGDSAVYLCATEGGLGPLHFGNGTRLTVT.